These T cell receptor beta chains were read from a single sample in a study of T cell repertoires in cytomegalovirus infection. These TCRs' antigens remain unknown. One entry per CDR3 protein results from TCRdb running MiXCR on the reads. The sample lists about 920,000 distinct CDR3 sequences; 25% to 40% were seen once. The sample was cultured CD8+ T cells from PBMCs, taken from culture after CMV antigen stimulation. These receptors came from a human donor in good health (CMV status not recorded). Some clones in this sample may be carry-over from other donors' samples. Both conserved end residues are part of each CDR3. Fields, in order: CDR3 protein, CDR3 DNA, D gene, clone size, J gene, V gene. D genes are given only for firm matches. Clone size is shown for a subset of rows, as once, few, many or a class of expanded clone.

CDR3 protein: CASSSPGQPQHF; CDR3 DNA: TGTGCCAGCAGCTCACCGGGACAGCCCCAGCATTTT; D gene: -; clone size: many; J gene: TRBJ1-5; V gene: TRBV7-8
CDR3 protein: CSASDRGISYEQHF; CDR3 DNA: TGCAGTGCCAGCGACAGGGGAATATCCTACGAGCAGCACTTC; D gene: TRBD1; clone size: -; J gene: TRBJ2-7; V gene: TRBV20-1
CDR3 protein: CASSVRTGGKDNEQFF; CDR3 DNA: TGTGCCAGCAGCGTAAGGACAGGGGGTAAGGACAATGAGCAGTTCTTC; D gene: TRBD1; clone size: -; J gene: TRBJ2-1; V gene: TRBV7-8
CDR3 protein: CASSLETGWNEQFF; CDR3 DNA: TGTGCCAGCAGTCTCGAGACAGGATGGAATGAGCAGTTCTTC; D gene: -; clone size: few; J gene: TRBJ2-1; V gene: TRBV12-3/TRBV12-4
CDR3 protein: CASSLGPSGEGTGELFF; CDR3 DNA: TGTGCCAGCAGCTTAGGCCCCTCCGGGGAGGGCACCGGGGAGCTGTTTTTT; D gene: TRBD2; clone size: -; J gene: TRBJ2-2; V gene: TRBV7-4
CDR3 protein: CASSFGPTSGSSTDTQYF; CDR3 DNA: TGTGCCAGCAGCTTCGGCCCCACTAGCGGGTCTTCCACAGATACGCAGTATTTT; D gene: TRBD2; clone size: many; J gene: TRBJ2-3; V gene: TRBV7-6
CDR3 protein: CASRLGTGNQPQHF; CDR3 DNA: TGTGCCAGCAGACTAGGGACAGGCAATCAGCCCCAGCATTTT; D gene: TRBD1; clone size: many; J gene: TRBJ1-5; V gene: TRBV12-3/TRBV12-4
CDR3 protein: CASDRGGLADTGELFF; CDR3 DNA: TGCGCCAGTGACCGGGGGGGCTTGGCGGACACCGGGGAGCTGTTTTTT; D gene: TRBD2; clone size: once; J gene: TRBJ2-2; V gene: TRBV5-1
CDR3 protein: CASSYGDLYRQFF; CDR3 DNA: TGTGCCAGTAGCTACGGGGATCTCTATAGGCAGTTCTTC; D gene: -; clone size: -; J gene: TRBJ2-1; V gene: TRBV19
CDR3 protein: CASRLDRPGSGANVLTF; CDR3 DNA: TGTGCCAGCAGACTGGACAGGCCCGGCTCTGGGGCCAACGTCCTGACTTTC; D gene: TRBD1; clone size: few; J gene: TRBJ2-6; V gene: TRBV2
CDR3 protein: CATGLAGYNEQFF; CDR3 DNA: TGTGCCACCGGACTAGCGGGGTACAATGAGCAGTTCTTC; D gene: TRBD2; clone size: few; J gene: TRBJ2-1; V gene: TRBV6-2/TRBV6-3
CDR3 protein: CASSSPGQGPLNTEAFF; CDR3 DNA: TGTGCCAGCAGTTCCCCGGGACAGGGGCCTCTGAACACTGAAGCTTTCTTT; D gene: TRBD1; clone size: few; J gene: TRBJ1-1; V gene: TRBV12-3/TRBV12-4
CDR3 protein: CAISDLEGQSETQYF; CDR3 DNA: TGTGCCATCAGTGACCTCGAGGGACAGAGTGAGACCCAGTACTTC; D gene: TRBD1; clone size: few; J gene: TRBJ2-5; V gene: TRBV10-3
CDR3 protein: CASSYGKGFPRDF; CDR3 DNA: TGCGCCAGCAGCTACGGGAAGGGCTTCCCCCGAGACTTC; D gene: -; clone size: -; J gene: TRBJ2-5; V gene: TRBV27
CDR3 protein: CASSTRDRYLTGELFF; CDR3 DNA: TGTGCCAGTAGTACCCGGGACAGGTATCTCACCGGGGAGCTGTTTTTT; D gene: TRBD1; clone size: -; J gene: TRBJ2-2; V gene: TRBV19
CDR3 protein: CASSDSHWAPNNEQFF; CDR3 DNA: TGTGCCAGCAGTGACTCCCACTGGGCACCCAACAATGAGCAGTTCTTC; D gene: -; clone size: -; J gene: TRBJ2-1; V gene: TRBV6-4
CDR3 protein: CASRDRTGANTIYF; CDR3 DNA: TGTGCCAGTAGGGATCGGACAGGGGCGAACACCATATATTTT; D gene: TRBD1; clone size: few; J gene: TRBJ1-3; V gene: TRBV19
CDR3 protein: CASSEHTGTSVYEQYF; CDR3 DNA: TGTGCCAGCAGTGAGCACACCGGGACATCTGTATACGAGCAGTACTTC; D gene: -; clone size: few; J gene: TRBJ2-7; V gene: TRBV2
CDR3 protein: CASSPRDTGHNEQFF; CDR3 DNA: TGTGCTAGCAGCCCCCGGGACACGGGCCACAATGAGCAGTTCTTC; D gene: -; clone size: many; J gene: TRBJ2-1; V gene: TRBV7-7
CDR3 protein: CAISESWEQFF; CDR3 DNA: TGTGCCATCAGTGAGTCATGGGAGCAGTTCTTC; D gene: -; clone size: -; J gene: TRBJ2-1; V gene: TRBV10-3
CDR3 protein: CASSPDRGGTDTQYF; CDR3 DNA: TGTGCCAGCAGCCCAGACAGGGGGGGCACAGATACGCAGTATTTT; D gene: TRBD1; clone size: many; J gene: TRBJ2-3; V gene: TRBV7-8
CDR3 protein: CASSYSGGYTEAFF; CDR3 DNA: TGTGCCAGCAGTTACTCGGGGGGGTACACTGAAGCTTTCTTT; D gene: -; clone size: many; J gene: TRBJ1-1; V gene: TRBV6-6
CDR3 protein: CASSERRNYGYTF; CDR3 DNA: TGTGCCAGCAGCGAGAGACGAAACTATGGCTACACCTTC; D gene: -; clone size: once; J gene: TRBJ1-2; V gene: TRBV9
CDR3 protein: CASSPPPGPRPEKLFF; CDR3 DNA: TGTGCCAGCAGCCCACCTCCGGGACCCAGGCCTGAAAAACTGTTTTTT; D gene: -; clone size: -; J gene: TRBJ1-4; V gene: TRBV7-9
CDR3 protein: CASSHGQVVGYTF; CDR3 DNA: TGTGCCAGCAGCCACGGACAGGTTGTTGGCTACACCTTC; D gene: TRBD1; clone size: -; J gene: TRBJ1-2; V gene: TRBV7-9
CDR3 protein: CSKQESDTEAFF; CDR3 DNA: TGCAGTAAACAGGAATCCGACACTGAAGCTTTCTTT; D gene: -; clone size: few; J gene: TRBJ1-1; V gene: TRBV20-1
CDR3 protein: CASSPDRGKGYGYTF; CDR3 DNA: TGTGCCAGCAGCCCGGACAGGGGGAAGGGCTATGGCTACACCTTC; D gene: TRBD1; clone size: -; J gene: TRBJ1-2; V gene: TRBV5-4
CDR3 protein: CASSQVWTRNTEAFF; CDR3 DNA: TGTGCCAGCAGCCAAGTGTGGACAAGGAACACTGAAGCTTTCTTT; D gene: -; clone size: -; J gene: TRBJ1-1; V gene: TRBV4-2
CDR3 protein: CASSPTGSDIQYF; CDR3 DNA: TGTGCCAGCAGCCCGACAGGGTCGGACATTCAGTACTTC; D gene: TRBD1; clone size: -; J gene: TRBJ2-4; V gene: TRBV12-3/TRBV12-4
CDR3 protein: CSGSRPSSYNEQFF; CDR3 DNA: TGCAGTGGAAGCAGGCCAAGCTCCTACAATGAGCAGTTCTTC; D gene: -; clone size: -; J gene: TRBJ2-1; V gene: TRBV20-1
CDR3 protein: CASSFQGKGFNWNEKLFF; CDR3 DNA: TGTGCCAGCAGTTTTCAGGGGAAGGGTTTCAACTGGAATGAAAAACTGTTTTTT; D gene: -; clone size: few; J gene: TRBJ1-4; V gene: TRBV12-3/TRBV12-4
CDR3 protein: CASSLAETGSQPQHF; CDR3 DNA: TGTGCCAGCAGCTTGGCCGAGACAGGAAGTCAGCCCCAGCATTTT; D gene: -; clone size: few; J gene: TRBJ1-5; V gene: TRBV5-8
CDR3 protein: CASSLAQGQGAKDTQYF; CDR3 DNA: TGTGCCAGCAGCTTAGCACAGGGACAGGGGGCGAAAGATACGCAGTATTTT; D gene: TRBD1; clone size: many; J gene: TRBJ2-3; V gene: TRBV7-9
CDR3 protein: CASSRRMAGADTQYF; CDR3 DNA: TGTGCCAGCAGCCGAAGAATGGCTGGGGCAGATACGCAGTATTTT; D gene: -; clone size: few; J gene: TRBJ2-3; V gene: TRBV7-6
CDR3 protein: CASSPTGKGNTEAFF; CDR3 DNA: TGTGCCAGCAGTCCCACGGGGAAGGGGAACACTGAAGCTTTCTTT; D gene: -; clone size: -; J gene: TRBJ1-1; V gene: TRBV12-3/TRBV12-4
CDR3 protein: CASSLADRAYSNQPQHF; CDR3 DNA: TGTGCCAGCAGCTTAGCCGACAGGGCATATAGCAATCAGCCCCAGCATTTT; D gene: TRBD1; clone size: many; J gene: TRBJ1-5; V gene: TRBV7-2
CDR3 protein: CASSHLPGLADYNEQFF; CDR3 DNA: TGCGCCAGCAGCCATCTTCCGGGACTAGCGGACTACAATGAGCAGTTCTTC; D gene: TRBD2; clone size: few; J gene: TRBJ2-1; V gene: TRBV4-1
CDR3 protein: CASSIGTGSQPQHF; CDR3 DNA: TGTGCCAGTAGTATCGGGACAGGTAGTCAGCCCCAGCATTTT; D gene: TRBD1; clone size: -; J gene: TRBJ1-5; V gene: TRBV19
CDR3 protein: CASSWNLREGGFHNEQFF; CDR3 DNA: TGCGCCAGCAGCTGGAATCTCAGGGAAGGAGGTTTCCACAATGAGCAGTTCTTC; D gene: -; clone size: once; J gene: TRBJ2-1; V gene: TRBV5-1
CDR3 protein: CASRTTYTGELFF; CDR3 DNA: TGTGCCAGTAGGACCACATATACCGGGGAGCTGTTTTTT; D gene: -; clone size: -; J gene: TRBJ2-2; V gene: TRBV19
CDR3 protein: CSARDRTGGPGAEQFF; CDR3 DNA: TGCAGTGCTAGAGATAGGACGGGGGGCCCCGGGGCGGAGCAGTTCTTC; D gene: -; clone size: -; J gene: TRBJ2-1; V gene: TRBV20-1
CDR3 protein: CASSPLRTDRTDTQYF; CDR3 DNA: TGCGCCAGCAGTCCCCTCAGGACAGACCGCACAGATACGCAGTATTTT; D gene: -; clone size: few; J gene: TRBJ2-3; V gene: TRBV23-1
CDR3 protein: CASSQIPGVTEAFF; CDR3 DNA: TGTGCCAGCAGCCAAATCCCAGGGGTAACTGAAGCTTTCTTT; D gene: -; clone size: few; J gene: TRBJ1-1; V gene: TRBV4-2
CDR3 protein: CASSAPGHSNTGELFF; CDR3 DNA: TGTGCCAGCAGTGCCCCGGGACACTCGAACACCGGGGAGCTGTTTTTT; D gene: -; clone size: many; J gene: TRBJ2-2; V gene: TRBV6-5
CDR3 protein: CASSPYGAYGNQETQYF; CDR3 DNA: TGTGCCAGCAGCCCTTATGGGGCCTATGGAAACCAAGAGACCCAGTACTTC; D gene: -; clone size: few; J gene: TRBJ2-5; V gene: TRBV11-2
CDR3 protein: CASSLPSRYYGYTF; CDR3 DNA: TGTGCCAGCAGTTTACCCTCGCGGTACTATGGCTACACCTTC; D gene: -; clone size: many; J gene: TRBJ1-2; V gene: TRBV12-3/TRBV12-4
CDR3 protein: CATSRENGGGRGYTF; CDR3 DNA: TGTGCCACCAGCAGAGAGAATGGAGGAGGACGTGGCTACACCTTC; D gene: -; clone size: -; J gene: TRBJ1-2; V gene: TRBV15
CDR3 protein: CASNTGQGYNEQFF; CDR3 DNA: TGTGCCAGCAACACGGGACAGGGGTACAATGAGCAGTTCTTC; D gene: TRBD1; clone size: -; J gene: TRBJ2-1; V gene: TRBV6-5
CDR3 protein: CASSMSGLEQFF; CDR3 DNA: TGTGCCAGTAGCATGTCCGGTCTTGAGCAGTTCTTC; D gene: -; clone size: few; J gene: TRBJ2-1; V gene: TRBV19
CDR3 protein: CSASWTGGGVVQHF; CDR3 DNA: TGCAGTGCTTCCTGGACAGGAGGGGGGGTGGTCCAGCATTTT; D gene: TRBD1; clone size: -; J gene: TRBJ1-5; V gene: TRBV20-1
CDR3 protein: CSARAGTAYEQYF; CDR3 DNA: TGCAGTGCTAGAGCCGGGACAGCCTACGAGCAGTACTTC; D gene: TRBD1; clone size: few; J gene: TRBJ2-7; V gene: TRBV20-1
CDR3 protein: CASSETGRAGVETQYF; CDR3 DNA: TGTGCCAGCAGTGAAACGGGAAGGGCGGGGGTGGAGACCCAGTACTTC; D gene: TRBD2; clone size: -; J gene: TRBJ2-5; V gene: TRBV2